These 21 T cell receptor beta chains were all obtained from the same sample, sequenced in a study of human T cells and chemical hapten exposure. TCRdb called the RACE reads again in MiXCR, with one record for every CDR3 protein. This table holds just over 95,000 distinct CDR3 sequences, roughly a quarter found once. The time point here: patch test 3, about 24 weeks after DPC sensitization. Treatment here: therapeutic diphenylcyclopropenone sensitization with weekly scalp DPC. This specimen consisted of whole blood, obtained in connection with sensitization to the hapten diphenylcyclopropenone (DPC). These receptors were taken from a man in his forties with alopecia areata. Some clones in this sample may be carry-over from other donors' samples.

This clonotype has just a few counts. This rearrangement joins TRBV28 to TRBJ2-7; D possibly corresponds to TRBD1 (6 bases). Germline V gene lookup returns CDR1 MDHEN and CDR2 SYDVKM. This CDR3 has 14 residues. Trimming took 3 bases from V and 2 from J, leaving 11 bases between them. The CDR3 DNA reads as TGTGCCAGCAGTTTCAGAGGGGACACCTACGAGCAGTACTTC. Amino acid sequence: CASSFRGDTYEQYF.

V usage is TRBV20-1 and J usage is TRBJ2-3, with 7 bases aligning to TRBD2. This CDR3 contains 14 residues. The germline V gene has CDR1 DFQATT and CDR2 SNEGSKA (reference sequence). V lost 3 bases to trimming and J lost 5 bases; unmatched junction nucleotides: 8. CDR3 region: CSARGPSSGDTQYF. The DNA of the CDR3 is TGCAGTGCTAGGGGCCCCTCTAGCGGAGATACGCAGTATTTT.

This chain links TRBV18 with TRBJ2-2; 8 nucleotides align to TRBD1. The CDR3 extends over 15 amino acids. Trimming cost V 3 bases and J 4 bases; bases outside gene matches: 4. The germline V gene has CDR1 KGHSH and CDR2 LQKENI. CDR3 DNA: TGTGCCAGCTCACCTCCGGACAGGGCCACCGGGGAGCTGTTTTTT. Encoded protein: CASSPPDRATGELFF.

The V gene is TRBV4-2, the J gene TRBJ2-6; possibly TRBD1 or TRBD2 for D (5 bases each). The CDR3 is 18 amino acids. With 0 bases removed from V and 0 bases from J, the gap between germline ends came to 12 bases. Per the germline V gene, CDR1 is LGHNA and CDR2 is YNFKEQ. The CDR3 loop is CASSQDHEGYSGANVLTF. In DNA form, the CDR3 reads TGTGCCAGCAGCCAAGATCACGAGGGGTACTCTGGGGCCAACGTCCTGACTTTC.

DNA of the CDR3: TGCAGTGCTAGAGATCCGCGGACCCTGAACACCGGGGAGCTGTTTTTT. Its translation: CSARDPRTLNTGELFF. The chain is built from TRBV20-1 and TRBJ2-2; D gene unclear. From germline, CDR1 is DFQATT and CDR2 SNEGSKA (reference sequence). The CDR3 sequence is 16 residues long. Trimming took off 0 bases at V and 1 base at J, with 12 bases between the two ends.

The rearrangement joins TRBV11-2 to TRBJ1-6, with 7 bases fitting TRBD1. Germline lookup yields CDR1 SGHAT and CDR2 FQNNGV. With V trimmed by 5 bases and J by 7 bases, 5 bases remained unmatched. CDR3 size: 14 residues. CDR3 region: CASSLRDSNSPLHF. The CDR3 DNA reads TGTGCCAGCAGCCTACGGGACAGCAATTCACCCCTCCACTTT. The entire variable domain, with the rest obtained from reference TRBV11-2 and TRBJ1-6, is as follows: EAGVAQSPRYKIIEKRQSVAFWCNPISGHATLYWYQQILGQGPKLLIQFQNNGVVDDSQLPKDRFSAERLKGVDSTLKIQPAKLEDSAVYLCASSLRDSNSPLHFGNGTRLTVT.

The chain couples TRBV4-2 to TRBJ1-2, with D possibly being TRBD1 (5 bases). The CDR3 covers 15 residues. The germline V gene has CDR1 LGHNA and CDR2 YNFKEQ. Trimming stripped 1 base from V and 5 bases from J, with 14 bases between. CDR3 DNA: TGTGCCAGCAGCCAAGGCCCGGGGACGGATTATGGCTACACCTTC. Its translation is CASSQGPGTDYGYTF.

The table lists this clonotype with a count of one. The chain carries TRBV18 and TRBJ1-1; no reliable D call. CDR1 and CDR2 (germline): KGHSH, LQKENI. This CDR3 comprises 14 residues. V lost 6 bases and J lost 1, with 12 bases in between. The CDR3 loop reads CASSMLDTNTEAFF. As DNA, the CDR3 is TGTGCCAGCTCTATGTTAGACACGAACACTGAAGCTTTCTTT.

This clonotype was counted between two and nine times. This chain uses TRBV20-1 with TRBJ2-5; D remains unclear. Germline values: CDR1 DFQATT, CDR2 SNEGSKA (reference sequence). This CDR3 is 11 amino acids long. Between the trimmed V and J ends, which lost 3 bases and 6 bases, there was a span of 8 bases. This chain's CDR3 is CSARSSQTQYF. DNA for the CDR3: TGCAGTGCTAGGAGTAGCCAGACCCAGTACTTC.

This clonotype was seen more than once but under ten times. The CDR3 bases are TGCAGTGCTAGAGCGGACAGGGAGGGTGAAGCTTTCTTT. It translates to CSARADREGEAFF. V is TRBV20-1 and J is TRBJ1-1; 8 bases fit TRBD1. The length of the CDR3 is 13 residues. Germline V lookup: CDR1 DFQATT, CDR2 SNEGSKA (reference sequence). V was clipped by 1 base and J by 7 bases; unmatched bases: 5.

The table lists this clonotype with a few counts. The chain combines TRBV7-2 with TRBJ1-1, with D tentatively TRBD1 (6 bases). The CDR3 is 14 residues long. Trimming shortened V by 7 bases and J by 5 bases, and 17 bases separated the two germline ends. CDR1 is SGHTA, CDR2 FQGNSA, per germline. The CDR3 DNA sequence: TGTGCCAGCACCAGACAGGTTTTTGGGACTGAAGCTTTCTTT. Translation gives CASTRQVFGTEAFF.

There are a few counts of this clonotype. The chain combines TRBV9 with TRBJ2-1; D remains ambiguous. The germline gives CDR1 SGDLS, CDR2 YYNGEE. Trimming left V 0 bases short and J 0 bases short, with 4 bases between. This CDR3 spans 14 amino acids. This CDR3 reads CASSVGYSYNEQFF. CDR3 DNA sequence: TGTGCCAGCAGCGTAGGTTACTCCTACAATGAGCAGTTCTTC.

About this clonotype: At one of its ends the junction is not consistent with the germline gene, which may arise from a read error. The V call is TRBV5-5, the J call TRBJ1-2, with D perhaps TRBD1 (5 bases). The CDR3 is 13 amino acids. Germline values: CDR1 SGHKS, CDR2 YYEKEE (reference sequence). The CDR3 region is CASSPHGGTGYNF. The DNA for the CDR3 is TGTGCCAGCAGCCCCCACGGAGGGACTGGCTACAACTTC.

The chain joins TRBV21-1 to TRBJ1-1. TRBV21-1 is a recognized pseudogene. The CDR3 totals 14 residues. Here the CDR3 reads CASSNFQRHTEAFF. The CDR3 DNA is TGTGCCAGCAGCAATTTTCAGCGGCACACTGAAGCTTTCTTT.

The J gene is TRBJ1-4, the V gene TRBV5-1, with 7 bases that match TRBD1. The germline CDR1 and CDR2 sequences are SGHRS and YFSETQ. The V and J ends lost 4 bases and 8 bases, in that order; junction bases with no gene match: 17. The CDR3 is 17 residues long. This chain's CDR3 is CASSQGYSQGMKEKLFF. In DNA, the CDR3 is TGCGCCAGCAGCCAGGGTTACTCACAGGGGATGAAGGAAAAACTGTTTTTT.

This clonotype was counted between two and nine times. The CDR3 reads CATSRDAGGPGANVLTF. CDR3 nucleotide sequence: TGTGCCACCAGCAGAGACGCGGGAGGGCCGGGGGCCAACGTCCTGACTTTC. This chain connects TRBV15 to TRBJ2-6, with 9 nucleotides matching TRBD2. V dropped 0 bases and J dropped 4; count of bases not matched to a gene: 4. CDR3 length equals 17 residues. Per the germline V gene, CDR1 is LNHNV and CDR2 is YYDKDF (reference sequence). The full variable domain, its missing parts supplied by reference TRBV15 and TRBJ2-6, is DAMVIQNPRYQVTQFGKPVTLSCSQTLNHNVMYWYQQKSSQAPKLLFHYYDKDFNNEADTPDNFQSRRPNTSFCFLDIRSPGLGDTAMYLCATSRDAGGPGANVLTFGAGSRLTVL.

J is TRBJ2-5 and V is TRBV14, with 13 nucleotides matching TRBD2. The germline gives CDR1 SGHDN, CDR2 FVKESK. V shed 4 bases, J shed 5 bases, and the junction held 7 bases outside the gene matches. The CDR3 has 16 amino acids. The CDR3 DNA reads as TGTGCCAGCAGCCTGTGGACTAGCGGGAGTAGCGAGACCCAGTACTTC. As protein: CASSLWTSGSSETQYF.

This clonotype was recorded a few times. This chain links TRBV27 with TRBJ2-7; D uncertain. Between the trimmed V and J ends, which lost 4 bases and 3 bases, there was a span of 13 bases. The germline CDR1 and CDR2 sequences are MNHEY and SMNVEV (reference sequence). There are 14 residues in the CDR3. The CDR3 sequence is CASSWGDASYEQYF. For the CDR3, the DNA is TGTGCCAGCAGTTGGGGTGATGCGAGCTACGAGCAGTACTTC.

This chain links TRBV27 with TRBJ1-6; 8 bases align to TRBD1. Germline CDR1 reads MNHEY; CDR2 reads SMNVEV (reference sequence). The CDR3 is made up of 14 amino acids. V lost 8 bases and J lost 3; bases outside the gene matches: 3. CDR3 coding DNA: TGTGCCAGCCAGGGGGCGAGCTATAATTCACCCCTCCACTTT. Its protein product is CASQGASYNSPLHF.

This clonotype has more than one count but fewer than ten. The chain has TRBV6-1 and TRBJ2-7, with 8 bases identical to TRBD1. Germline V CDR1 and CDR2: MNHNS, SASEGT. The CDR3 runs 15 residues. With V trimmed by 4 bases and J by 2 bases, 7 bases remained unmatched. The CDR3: CASSVLGQDPYEQYF. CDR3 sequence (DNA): TGTGCCAGCAGTGTACTGGGACAGGATCCCTACGAGCAGTACTTC.

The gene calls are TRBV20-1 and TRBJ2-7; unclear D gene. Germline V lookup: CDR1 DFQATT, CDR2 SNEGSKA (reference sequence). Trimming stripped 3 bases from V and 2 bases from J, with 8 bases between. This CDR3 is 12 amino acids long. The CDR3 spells CSASRATYEQYF. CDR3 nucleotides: TGCAGTGCTAGTCGGGCAACCTACGAGCAGTACTTC.